This passage covers 21 T cell receptor beta chains from one sample sequenced in a study of OX40 agonist ivuxolimab in advanced cancers. Here immunoSEQ multiplex PCR was the method, and the copy in TCRdb shows in-frame clones only, minus some. The table has about 75,000 clones, about 88% seen once; the top ten hold about 0.35%. The source was CD4+ or CD8+ T cells sorted from blood, collected in a trial of the OX40 agonist ivuxolimab. All receptors derive from an adult with an advanced solid tumor such as melanoma, head and neck, liver or kidney cancer.

The chain uses TRBV5-1 and TRBJ2-3, with 7 bases matching TRBD1. The V gene end was trimmed by 5 bases and the J gene end by 0 bases; junction bases not matched to a gene: 9. Germline loops: CDR1 SGHRS, CDR2 YFSETQ. The CDR3 length is 16 residues. In DNA form, the CDR3 reads TGCGCCAGCAGTTGGGGGACAGCGACTAGCACAGATACGCAGTATTTT. Protein sequence: CASSWGTATSTDTQYF.

The J gene is TRBJ2-1, the V gene TRBV4-2; TRBD2 matches 10 bases. This CDR3 has 16 residues. Germline V gives CDR1 LGHNA, CDR2 YNFKEQ. The J segment lost 9 bases and the V segment lost 3 bases, leaving 11 bases of the junction unmatched. The CDR3 bases are TGTGCCAGCAGCCAGGACGAGGGAGCGGGGGGGCGTGAGCAGTTCTTC. Translated, it gives CASSQDEGAGGREQFF.

The gene calls are TRBV4-3 and TRBJ2-7; 12 bases align to TRBD2. The CDR3 consists of 16 residues. Germline trimming cut 4 bases from V and 0 bases from J; bases unmatched to any gene: 4. Germline CDR1 and CDR2: LGHNA and YSLEER. DNA of the CDR3: TGCGCCAGCAGCCTTGGACTAGCGGGGAACTCCTACGAGCAGTACTTC. Its translation: CASSLGLAGNSYEQYF.

This clone was picked up one time. V is TRBV28 and J is TRBJ2-1; D unclear. Between the trimmed V and J ends, which lost 5 bases and 0 bases, there was a span of 11 bases. The CDR3 length is 15 residues. Germline V gene sequence: CDR1 MDHEN, CDR2 SYDVKM. Here the CDR3 DNA reads TGTGCCAGCAGTCGGCGAATTCTCTCCTACAATGAGCAGTTCTTC. Amino acid sequence: CASSRRILSYNEQFF.

The chain is built from TRBV30 and TRBJ2-3; perhaps TRBD2 as D (5 bases). V was pared by 0 bases and J by 8 bases, with 9 bases between. The CDR3 extends over 12 amino acids. Germline V gene data show CDR1 as GTSNPN and CDR2 as SVGIG (reference sequence). The CDR3 region has the DNA TGTGCCTGGAGTGTTGATCGGGGTACGCAGTATTTT. Translated: CAWSVDRGTQYF. Using reference TRBV30 and TRBJ2-3 for the parts outside the CDR3, the full variable domain is SQTIHQWPATLVQPVGSPLSLECTVEGTSNPNLYWYRQAAGRGLQLLFYSVGIGQISSEVPQNLSASRPQDRQFILSSKKLLLSDSGFYLCAWSVDRGTQYFGPGTRLTVL.

The chain is built from TRBV5-1 and TRBJ2-4, with D perhaps matching TRBD1 (6 bases). CDR1 is SGHRS, CDR2 YFSETQ, per germline. This CDR3 has 13 residues. Trimming stripped 4 bases from V and 6 bases from J, with 11 bases between. This CDR3 reads CASSDQGLNIQYF. The CDR3 DNA follows: TGCGCCAGCAGCGACCAGGGGTTAAACATTCAGTACTTC.

The CDR3 is CSAGQSYEQYF. CDR3 DNA: TGCAGTGCAGGGCAGTCCTACGAGCAGTACTTC. The chain couples TRBV20-1 to TRBJ2-7, with no clear D. Germline lookup yields CDR1 DFQATT and CDR2 SNEGSKA (reference sequence). CDR3 length equals 11 residues. Trimming removed 6 bases from V and 1 base from J, with 7 bases in between.

The V call is TRBV7-3, the J call TRBJ2-5; unclear D gene. There are 15 residues in the CDR3. Germline loops: CDR1 SGHTA, CDR2 FQGTGA. The ends were cut back, 5 bases at V and 3 bases at J, with 16 bases in the middle. CDR3 region: CASSPEARDEETQYF. In DNA form, the CDR3 reads TGTGCCAGCAGCCCCGAGGCGCGAGACGAAGAGACCCAGTACTTC.

The chain links TRBV28 to TRBJ2-1, with 7 bases fitting TRBD2. CDR3 length equals 13 residues. V gave up 2 bases and J gave up 5 bases; unmatched junction bases: 0. Germline loops: CDR1 MDHEN, CDR2 SYDVKM. For the CDR3, the DNA is TGTGCCAGCAGTTTACTAGCGGACAATGAGCAGTTCTTC. Encoded protein: CASSLLADNEQFF.

The chain carries TRBV5-1 and TRBJ1-6, with 10 bases fitting TRBD1. The ends lost 3 bases at V and 0 bases at J; junction bases unmatched: 3. Germline V CDR1 and CDR2: SGHRS, YFSETQ. The CDR3 sequence is 17 residues long. This chain's CDR3 is CASSWGQGSSYNSPLHF. In nucleotides, the CDR3 is TGCGCCAGCAGCTGGGGACAGGGGAGCTCCTATAATTCACCCCTCCACTTT. The full variable domain, in which reference TRBV5-1 and TRBJ1-6 provide the parts outside the CDR3, is KAGVTQTPRYLIKTRGQQVTLSCSPISGHRSVSWYQQTPGQGLQFLFEYFSETQRNKGNFPGRFSGRQFSNSRSEMNVSTLELGDSALYLCASSWGQGSSYNSPLHFGNGTRLTVT.

A few counts support this clone. The chain is built from TRBV2 and TRBJ1-1, with 7 bases lining up with TRBD1. V trimming: 8 bases; J trimming: 1 base; junction bases outside the gene matches: 1. The CDR3 runs to 12 residues. Per the germline V gene, CDR1 is SNHLY and CDR2 is FYNNEI. In DNA, the CDR3 is TGTGCCAGCGGGACAGCGAACACTGAAGCTTTCTTT. It encodes CASGTANTEAFF.

The chain combines TRBV4-3 with TRBJ2-1; either TRBD1 or TRBD2 may fit D (5 bases each). Germline V lookup: CDR1 LGHNA, CDR2 YSLEER. There are 16 residues in the CDR3. Deletions cut 0 bases from V and 7 bases from J, with 16 bases between. The CDR3 loop is CASSQDLSGSWNEQFF. The CDR3 nucleotides are TGCGCCAGCAGCCAAGATCTGTCAGGGAGTTGGAATGAGCAGTTCTTC.

The chain uses TRBV4-3 and TRBJ2-3; D perhaps matches TRBD1 (5 bases). The CDR3 sequence is 16 residues long. CDR1 is LGHNA and CDR2 is YSLEER in the germline V gene. Trimming removed 0 bases from V and 1 base from J, with 11 bases in between. CDR3 protein: CASSQDSGIGTDTQYF. The CDR3 bases are TGCGCCAGCAGCCAAGATTCAGGGATCGGCACAGATACGCAGTATTTT.

The V call is TRBV5-1, the J call TRBJ2-3, with 8 bases aligning to TRBD2. Germline V gene data show CDR1 as SGHRS and CDR2 as YFSETQ. The CDR3 length is 15 residues. The ends lost 4 bases at V and 2 bases at J; junction bases unmatched: 6. The CDR3 region has the DNA TGCGCCAGCAGCAGGCTAGCGGGTCTCACAGATACGCAGTATTTT. It codes for CASSRLAGLTDTQYF.

The V call is TRBV11-2, the J call TRBJ2-2; 10 positions match TRBD1. The V and J ends lost 3 bases and 4 bases, in that order; junction bases with no gene match: 5. The length of the CDR3 is 16 residues. Germline loops: CDR1 SGHAT, CDR2 FQNNGV. The CDR3 DNA sequence: TGTGCCAGCAGCTTGGCCGGGACAGGGGTCACCGGGGAGCTGTTTTTT. This translates into CASSLAGTGVTGELFF.

The rearrangement links TRBV6-1 to TRBJ1-4, with 8 bases identical to TRBD1. The trim removed 8 bases at V and 6 bases at J, leaving 5 bases unmatched. The CDR3 extends over 13 amino acids. CDR1 and CDR2 from the germline V gene are MNHNS and SASEGT. CDR3 amino acids: CASCMGQDEKLFF. In DNA, the CDR3 is TGTGCCAGCTGCATGGGACAGGATGAAAAACTGTTTTTT.

The chain couples TRBV19 to TRBJ1-5; no clear D. Trimming shortened V by 5 bases and J by 4 bases, and 15 bases separated the two germline ends. Germline V gives CDR1 LNHDA, CDR2 SQIVND (reference sequence). The length of the CDR3 is 15 residues. CDR3 nucleotide sequence: TGTGCCAGTAGTGTGCCGGGCCGAGGGAATCAGCCCCAGCATTTT. Its translation is CASSVPGRGNQPQHF.

Regarding this clone: At the DNA level, this CDR3 is encoded by other sequences in the same sample as well. V is TRBV7-9 and J is TRBJ2-2; D not certain. Trimming removed 1 base at V and 3 bases at J, with 0 bases between. CDR1 SEHNR and CDR2 FQNEAQ come from the germline V gene (reference sequence). The CDR3 extends over 12 amino acids. CDR3 coding DNA: TGTGCCAGCAGCTTAGACACCGGGGAGCTGTTTTTT. The encoded protein is CASSLDTGELFF.

The CDR3 bases are TGTGCCAGTAGTGCCGGGACAGGGTCTACCGGCTACGAGCAGTACTTC. Its translation is CASSAGTGSTGYEQYF. This sequence joins TRBV19 and TRBJ2-7, with 9 bases matching TRBD1. The CDR3 has 16 residues. The trim removed 5 bases at V and 3 bases at J, leaving 11 bases unmatched. Per the germline V gene, CDR1 is LNHDA and CDR2 is SQIVND (reference sequence).

Concerning this clone: This sample includes further DNA sequences coding for the same CDR3. The V gene is TRBV5-1, the J gene TRBJ1-1; unclear D gene. The CDR3 spans 13 residues. Germline V gene sequence: CDR1 SGHRS, CDR2 YFSETQ. Trimming left V 0 bases short and J 0 bases short, with 3 bases between. CDR3 sequence: CASSLGVNTEAFF. The CDR3 DNA reads as TGCGCCAGCAGCTTGGGTGTGAACACTGAAGCTTTCTTT. Full variable domain (missing parts from reference TRBV5-1 and TRBJ1-1): KAGVTQTPRYLIKTRGQQVTLSCSPISGHRSVSWYQQTPGQGLQFLFEYFSETQRNKGNFPGRFSGRQFSNSRSEMNVSTLELGDSALYLCASSLGVNTEAFFGQGTRLTVV.

The chain joins TRBV4-3 to TRBJ2-3; D is perhaps TRBD1 (6 bases). The CDR3 contains 14 residues. Germline V CDR1 and CDR2: LGHNA, YSLEER. The V gene lost 3 bases and the J gene lost 1 base, with 8 bases spanning the gap. Here the CDR3 DNA reads TGCGCCAGCAGCCAGAGACAGGGCACAGATACGCAGTATTTT. Translation gives CASSQRQGTDTQYF.